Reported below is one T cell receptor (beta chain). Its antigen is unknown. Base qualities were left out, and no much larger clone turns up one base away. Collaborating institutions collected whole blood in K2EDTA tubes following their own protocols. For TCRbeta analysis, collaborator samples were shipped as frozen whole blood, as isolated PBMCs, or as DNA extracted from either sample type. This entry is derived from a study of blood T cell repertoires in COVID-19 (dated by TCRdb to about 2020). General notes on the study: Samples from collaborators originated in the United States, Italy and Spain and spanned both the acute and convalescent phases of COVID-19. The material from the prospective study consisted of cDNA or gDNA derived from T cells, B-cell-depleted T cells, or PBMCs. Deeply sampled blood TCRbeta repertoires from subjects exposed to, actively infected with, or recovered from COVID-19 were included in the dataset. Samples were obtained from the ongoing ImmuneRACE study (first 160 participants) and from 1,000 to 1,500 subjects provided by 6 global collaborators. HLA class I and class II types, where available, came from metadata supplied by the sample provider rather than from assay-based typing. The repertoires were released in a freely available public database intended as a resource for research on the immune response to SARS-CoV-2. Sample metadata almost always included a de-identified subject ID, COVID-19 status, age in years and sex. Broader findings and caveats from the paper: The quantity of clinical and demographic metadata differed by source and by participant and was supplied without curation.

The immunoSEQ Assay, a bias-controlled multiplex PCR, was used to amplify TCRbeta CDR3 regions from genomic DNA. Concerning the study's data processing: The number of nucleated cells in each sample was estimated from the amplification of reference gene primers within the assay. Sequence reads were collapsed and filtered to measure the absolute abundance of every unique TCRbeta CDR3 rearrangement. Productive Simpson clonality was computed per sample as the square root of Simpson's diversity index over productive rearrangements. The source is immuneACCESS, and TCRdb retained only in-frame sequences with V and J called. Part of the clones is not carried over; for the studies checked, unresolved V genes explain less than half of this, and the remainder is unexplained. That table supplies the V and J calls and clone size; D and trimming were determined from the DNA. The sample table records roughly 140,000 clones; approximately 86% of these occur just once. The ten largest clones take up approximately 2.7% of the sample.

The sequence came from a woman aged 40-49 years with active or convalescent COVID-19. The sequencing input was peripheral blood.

The sequence in DNA is TGTGCCTGGAGCTCCGGGACAGGGCAAGCTTTCTTT. Its protein reads: CAWSSGTGQAFF. The sequence is built from TRBV30 and TRBJ1-1; TRBD1 aligns with 9 central bases. Based on the germline V gene (reference sequence), the CDR1 and CDR2 sequences are GTSNPN and SVGIG. Germline trimming: 3 bases from V, 9 bases from J; junction bases outside gene matches: 5. The cysteine opens and the phenylalanine closes a CDR3 of 12 amino acids. CDR3 DNA is the only sequence kept; it has 36 bases, read in frame from the first base.